This entry concerns a single TCR beta chain. These data are taken from a study of control samples from healthy donors and cancer patients. Libraries were prepared by immunoSEQ multiplex PCR; TCRdb keeps only in-frame clonotypes and omits some of them. This sample has approximately 230,000 clones; roughly 80% occur once, and the top ten carry about an eighth. V lost 2 bases and J lost 6; bases outside the gene matches: 3. The germline V gene has CDR1 MNHNS and CDR2 SASEGT. The CDR3 has 15 residues. Sequenced input: PBMCs. The sequence came from a woman in her sixties with lung cancer. The V and J genes are TRBV6-1 and TRBJ2-7, with 14 bases fitting TRBD2. Written as DNA, the CDR3 is TGTGCCAGCAGTGAACAGGGACTAGCGGGGGTCGAGCAGTACTTC. Residues: CASSEQGLAGVEQYF.